This TCR beta chain was obtained from a study of blood T cell repertoires in COVID-19. For the study at large: The United States, Italy and Spain were the sources of the acute and convalescent COVID-19 samples. Sources were T cells, B-cell-depleted T cells, or PBMCs; the material itself was cDNA or gDNA.

Authors' methods: Using reference gene primer amplification, nucleated cell counts were estimated. Sequenced by immunoSEQ multiplex PCR; TCRdb stores in-frame clones only, minus some. V, J and clone size were drawn from that table, and D and trimming were deduced from the DNA. The sample lists approximately 52,000 clones, roughly nine tenths occurring once. The specimen sequenced was peripheral blood. The receptor comes from a man aged 55 to 70 with active COVID-19.

CDR3 DNA sequence: TGTGCCAGCAGTTATGGGGGACAGGGGAAAGAGACCCAGTACTTC. Protein: CASSYGGQGKETQYF. The chain carries TRBV6-2 or TRBV6-3 and TRBJ2-5; 10 positions match TRBD1. The CDR3 length is 15 residues. V dropped 3 bases and J dropped 3; count of bases not matched to a gene: 4. The germline V gene encodes CDR1 MNHEY and CDR2 SVGEGT.